These 17 T cell receptor beta chains were sequenced from one sample in a study of T cell changes during pregnancy in multiple sclerosis. Produced via immunoSEQ multiplex PCR; TCRdb's table is partial and in-frame only. The table shows tens of thousands of clones, with 90% occurring only once. The specimen was peripheral blood, collected in the first trimester of pregnancy. These receptors were collected from a female donor in good health, enrolled as a control in a pregnancy study.

V is TRBV7-9 and J is TRBJ1-5; perhaps TRBD1 as D (5 bases). The CDR3 is made up of 14 amino acids. Germline loops: CDR1 SEHNR, CDR2 FQNEAQ (reference sequence). Trimming left V 4 bases short and J 0 bases short, with 7 bases between. CDR3: CASSSGGSNQPQHF. CDR3 bases: TGTGCCAGCAGCTCGGGGGGTAGCAATCAGCCCCAGCATTTT.

The chain uses TRBV7-6 and TRBJ2-1; D remains ambiguous. Trimming shortened V by 6 bases and J by 10 bases, and 10 bases separated the two germline ends. The germline CDR1 and CDR2 sequences are SGHVS and FNYEAQ. This CDR3 comprises 11 residues. Here the CDR3 DNA reads TGTGCCAGCAGTCAAAACGGGGAGCAGTTCTTC. Protein sequence: CASSQNGEQFF.

The CDR3 is CASSPQGANTEAFF. Written as DNA, the CDR3 is TGCGCCAGCAGCCCCCAGGGGGCGAACACTGAAGCTTTCTTT. The chain joins TRBV4-1 to TRBJ1-1; 8 bases line up with TRBD1. The CDR3 loop spans 14 amino acids. Per germline, CDR1 MGHRA and CDR2 YSYEKL. Trimming at V came to 4 bases and at J to 1 base, leaving 2 bases not matched to a gene.

In regard to this clone: Other nucleotide sequences from this sample produce the same CDR3. The rearrangement joins TRBV5-4 to TRBJ2-3; 7 bases are shared with TRBD1. Germline assignment: CDR1 SGHNT and CDR2 YYREEE (reference sequence). This CDR3 contains 16 residues. V shed 0 bases, J shed 3 bases, and the junction held 7 bases outside the gene matches. The chain's CDR3 is CASSLGGGGNTDTQYF. The CDR3 nucleotides read TGTGCCAGCAGCTTGGGAGGGGGCGGCAATACAGATACGCAGTATTTT.

The rearrangement joins TRBV10-3 to TRBJ2-2, with 10 bases identical to TRBD1. CDR1 is ENHRY and CDR2 is SYGVKD in the germline V gene. The CDR3 runs to 17 residues. With V trimmed by 0 bases and J by 4 bases, 5 bases remained unmatched. This CDR3 reads CAISESLWTGGTGELFF. The CDR3 bases are TGTGCCATCAGTGAGTCGCTTTGGACAGGGGGCACCGGGGAGCTGTTTTTT.

The J gene is TRBJ1-1, the V gene TRBV7-6; D remains unclear. The V gene lost 1 base and the J gene lost 7 bases, with 7 bases spanning the gap. The CDR3 is made up of 12 amino acids. Germline CDR1 is SGHVS and CDR2 is FNYEAQ. The CDR3 protein is CASSLVPGEAFF. Here the CDR3 DNA reads TGTGCCAGCAGCTTAGTCCCGGGTGAAGCTTTCTTT.

The chain joins TRBV30 to TRBJ1-2; 9 bases line up with TRBD1. CDR1 GTSNPN and CDR2 SVGIG come from the germline V gene (reference sequence). This CDR3 spans 15 amino acids. V lost 6 bases to trimming and J lost 2 bases; unmatched junction nucleotides: 10. CDR3 sequence reads: CACKTRDRANYGYTF. The CDR3 coding sequence is TGTGCCTGTAAGACCCGGGACAGGGCGAACTATGGCTACACCTTC.

The chain couples TRBV9 to TRBJ1-1, with 9 bases that match TRBD1. CDR1 and CDR2 (germline): SGDLS, YYNGEE. V was pared by 3 bases and J by 1 base, with 4 bases of the junction left unmatched. CDR3 length: 15 residues. The DNA for the CDR3 is TGTGCCAGCAGCGCACGGGACAGGGCGAACACTGAAGCTTTCTTT. Translating gives CASSARDRANTEAFF.

The V gene is TRBV4-1, the J gene TRBJ1-6; maybe TRBD1 (5 bases). CDR3 length equals 13 residues. Germline V CDR1 and CDR2: MGHRA, YSYEKL. Trimming stripped 4 bases from V and 10 bases from J, with 11 bases between. The CDR3 loop is CASSPQGYSPLHF. The CDR3 region has the DNA TGCGCCAGCAGCCCGCAGGGTTACTCACCCCTCCACTTT.

This sequence joins TRBV7-8 and TRBJ2-3; D might be TRBD2 (5 bases). The CDR3 sequence is 13 residues long. Trimming shortened V by 2 bases and J by 4 bases, and 7 bases separated the two germline ends. CDR1 is SGHVS and CDR2 is FQNEAQ in the germline V gene. CDR3 DNA sequence: TGTGCCAGCAGCTTACCACTAGCAGATACGCAGTATTTT. Encoded protein: CASSLPLADTQYF. The variable domain in full, completed from reference TRBV7-8 and TRBJ2-3, reads GAGVSQSPRYKVAKRGQDVALRCDPISGHVSLFWYQQALGQGPEFLTYFQNEAQLDKSGLPSDRFFAERPEGSVSTLKIQRTQQEDSAVYLCASSLPLADTQYFGPGTRLTVL.

The rearrangement uses TRBV2 and TRBJ1-5, with D unresolved. CDR1 is SNHLY and CDR2 is FYNNEI in the germline V gene. The V end lost 1 base, the J end lost 0 bases, and 7 bases lay between the germline ends. The CDR3 runs 15 residues. The CDR3 sequence is CASSEDSNSNQPQHF. CDR3 DNA: TGTGCCAGCAGTGAAGACAGCAATAGCAATCAGCCCCAGCATTTT. The full variable domain, rest sourced from reference TRBV2 and TRBJ1-5, is EPEVTQTPSHQVTQMGQEVILRCVPISNHLYFYWYRQILGQKVEFLVSFYNNEISEKSEIFDDQFSVERPDGSNFTLKIRSTKLEDSAMYFCASSEDSNSNQPQHFGDGTRLSIL.

The genes are TRBV27 and TRBJ1-3, with D tentatively TRBD1 (5 bases). This CDR3 contains 16 residues. The V and J ends lost 4 bases and 2 bases respectively, with 15 bases between them. CDR1 is MNHEY and CDR2 is SMNVEV in the germline V gene (reference sequence). The CDR3 here is CASSYHRPTAGNTIYF. CDR3 bases: TGTGCCAGCAGTTATCACAGGCCGACGGCTGGAAACACCATATATTTT.

V and J are TRBV9 and TRBJ2-6; TRBD1 matches at 7 bases. This CDR3 is built from 15 residues. Per the germline V gene, CDR1 is SGDLS and CDR2 is YYNGEE. V shed 3 bases, J shed 6 bases, and the junction held 6 bases outside the gene matches. CDR3 coding DNA: TGTGCCAGCAGCGCGGACAGGTTGGAGGCCAACGTCCTGACTTTC. Its translation: CASSADRLEANVLTF.

CDR3 bases: TGTGCCAGCAGCTTAGGAGGGATTGTAGGCGGAACGACGAGAAACACCATATATTTT. Protein product: CASSLGGIVGGTTRNTIYF. The chain combines TRBV7-9 with TRBJ1-3; D unclear. Trimming left V 1 base short and J 5 bases short, with 24 bases between. The CDR3 is made up of 19 amino acids. Germline-derived CDR1 and CDR2 are SEHNR and FQNEAQ (reference sequence).

The chain has TRBV4-3 and TRBJ1-4; D not certain. The CDR3 is 15 residues long. CDR1 is LGHNA, CDR2 YSLEER, per germline. Trimming left V 4 bases short and J 5 bases short, with 14 bases between. The CDR3 DNA reads as TGCGCCAGCAGCCCCCCTCCAGGTGGCAATGAAAAACTGTTTTTT. Its protein product is CASSPPPGGNEKLFF.

The sample holds a few counts of this clone. The V call is TRBV14, the J call TRBJ1-1; the D is unclear. The CDR3 totals 16 residues. V shed 0 bases and J shed 0 bases, with 11 bases lying between them. Germline-derived CDR1 and CDR2 are SGHDN and FVKESK. The CDR3 sequence: CASSQERVGMNTEAFF. The CDR3 DNA sequence: TGTGCCAGCAGCCAAGAAAGGGTCGGGATGAACACTGAAGCTTTCTTT.

The chain combines TRBV7-2 with TRBJ1-4; D is perhaps TRBD1 (6 bases). Trimming cost V 1 base and J 6 bases, with 9 bases left between them. Germline assignment: CDR1 SGHTA and CDR2 FQGNSA. CDR3 size: 14 residues. This CDR3 reads CASSLGGGYEKLFF. The CDR3 DNA follows: TGTGCCAGCAGCTTAGGGGGGGGCTATGAAAAACTGTTTTTT. Supplemented by reference TRBV7-2 and TRBJ1-4, the full variable domain reads GAGVSQSPSNKVTEKGKDVELRCDPISGHTALYWYRQSLGQGLEFLIYFQGNSAPDKSGLPSDRFSAERTGGSVSTLTIQRTQQEDSAVYLCASSLGGGYEKLFFGSGTQLSVL.